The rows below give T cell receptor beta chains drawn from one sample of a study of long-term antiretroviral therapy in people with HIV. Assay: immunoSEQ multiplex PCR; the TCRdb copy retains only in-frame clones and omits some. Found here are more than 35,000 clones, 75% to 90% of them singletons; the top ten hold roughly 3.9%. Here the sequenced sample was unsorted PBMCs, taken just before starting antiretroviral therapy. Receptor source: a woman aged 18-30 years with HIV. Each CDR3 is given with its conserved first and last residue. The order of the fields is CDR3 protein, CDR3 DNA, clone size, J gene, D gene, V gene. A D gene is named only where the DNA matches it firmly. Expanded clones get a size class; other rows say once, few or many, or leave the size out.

CASSLGGDGGIQYF TGTGCCAGCAGCTTGGGGGGGGACGGCGGCATTCAGTACTTC NA TRBJ2-4 NA TRBV5-4
CASSTLSTGSNTEAFF TGTGCCAGTAGTACACTCTCGACAGGGTCGAACACTGAAGCTTTCTTT once TRBJ1-1 TRBD1 TRBV19
CASSTYDKDEAFF TGTGCCAGCAGCACCTACGACAAAGATGAAGCTTTCTTT NA TRBJ1-1 NA TRBV5-4
CASSPSGSPYNEQFF TGTGCCAGCAGCCCAAGCGGGAGCCCCTACAATGAGCAGTTCTTC NA TRBJ2-1 TRBD2 TRBV27
CASSVSGSQETQYF TGTGCCAGCAGCGTATCCGGCAGCCAAGAGACCCAGTACTTC NA TRBJ2-5 NA TRBV9
CASSLTTANTGELFF TGTGCCAGCTCACTAACGACCGCGAACACCGGGGAGCTGTTTTTT once TRBJ2-2 NA TRBV18
CASSSPGQGTYEQYF TGTGCCAGCAGCTCGCCGGGACAGGGAACCTACGAGCAGTACTTC NA TRBJ2-7 TRBD1 TRBV7-6
CASSLAGQGAKDEQYF TGTGCCAGCAGCTTAGCCGGACAGGGGGCGAAGGACGAGCAGTACTTC NA TRBJ2-7 TRBD1 TRBV7-2
CASSTLGQGALQAFF TGTGCCAGCAGCACCCTCGGGCAGGGGGCTCTCCAAGCTTTCTTT NA TRBJ1-1 TRBD1 TRBV5-6
CASSRDRVVNTGELFF TGCGCCAGCAGCCGGGACAGGGTAGTAAACACCGGGGAGCTGTTTTTT NA TRBJ2-2 TRBD1 TRBV5-1
CASSPPDTYEQYF TGTGCCAGCTCACCGCCAGACACCTACGAGCAGTACTTC NA TRBJ2-7 NA TRBV18
CASRGRGYSNQPQHF TGTGCCAGCAGAGGGCGGGGCTATAGCAATCAGCCCCAGCATTTT NA TRBJ1-5 NA TRBV28
CASSQVLGTGGIGELFF TGCGCCAGCAGCCAAGTTCTTGGGACAGGGGGCATCGGGGAGCTGTTTTTT NA TRBJ2-2 TRBD1 TRBV4-1
CASSLAGQGDTEAFF TGTGCCAGCAGTTTAGCGGGACAGGGGGACACTGAAGCTTTCTTT NA TRBJ1-1 TRBD1 TRBV28
CASSSPGGTEAFF TGTGCCAGCAGTTCCCCAGGGGGCACTGAAGCTTTCTTT NA TRBJ1-1 TRBD1 TRBV27
CASSVEFNRGLAGGYRYNEQFF TGTGCCAGCAGCGTAGAATTTAATAGGGGACTAGCGGGAGGCTACCGCTACAATGAGCAGTTCTTC NA TRBJ2-1 TRBD2 TRBV9
CASSLDLTDLYF TGTGCCAGCAGCTTAGATCTTACGGACTTGTACTTC NA TRBJ2-7 NA TRBV11-3
CASSPLTTLSPNTGELFF TGTGCCAGCAGTCCCCTGACTACCCTATCCCCGAACACCGGGGAGCTGTTTTTT once TRBJ2-2 NA TRBV27
CASSQEGQGYSNQPQHF TGTGCCAGCAGCCAAGAGGGACAGGGGTATAGCAATCAGCCCCAGCATTTT NA TRBJ1-5 TRBD1 TRBV4-2
CASTPRGPSYEQYF TGTGCCAGCACACCCAGGGGCCCTTCCTACGAGCAGTACTTC NA TRBJ2-7 NA TRBV6-1
CASSSNSDRGDEKLFF TGCGCCAGCAGCTCGAACTCTGACAGGGGGGATGAAAAACTGTTTTTT NA TRBJ1-4 TRBD1 TRBV5-1
CASSLRDSRTQYF TGCGCCAGCAGCCTTAGGGACAGTCGAACGCAGTATTTT NA TRBJ2-3 TRBD1 TRBV5-1
CASSVRAQSLSYEQYF TGTGCCAGCAGCGTTCGAGCCCAGTCCCTATCCTACGAGCAGTACTTC NA TRBJ2-7 NA TRBV9
CASSEEDEKLFF TGCGCCAGCAGTGAAGAGGATGAAAAACTGTTTTTT NA TRBJ1-4 NA TRBV10-1
CASSLAGELFF TGTGCCAGCAGTTTAGCCGGGGAGCTGTTTTTT NA TRBJ2-2 NA TRBV27
CASSLRGRESSYNEQFF TGTGCCAGCAGCTTGAGGGGGAGGGAGTCCTCCTACAATGAGCAGTTCTTC NA TRBJ2-1 NA TRBV11-2
CASRDRVTYEQYF TGTGCCAGCAGGGACAGGGTGACCTACGAGCAGTACTTC once TRBJ2-7 TRBD1 TRBV6-1
CASSSVNVPNEKLFF TGTGCCAGCAGTTCCGTCAACGTACCTAATGAAAAACTGTTTTTT NA TRBJ1-4 NA TRBV28
CASSKSGRTDQETQYF TGTGCCAGCAGCAAATCCGGGAGGACAGACCAAGAGACCCAGTACTTC NA TRBJ2-5 NA TRBV9
CASSGVSSGRPELNNEQFF TGTGCCAGCAGTGGAGTTTCTAGCGGGAGACCCGAGTTAAACAATGAGCAGTTCTTC NA TRBJ2-1 TRBD2 TRBV2
CASSPRTGGTALSYEQYF TGTGCCAGCAGCCCTCGGACAGGCGGGACTGCACTCTCCTACGAGCAGTACTTC NA TRBJ2-7 NA TRBV7-2
CSAGSRGYTF TGCAGTGCTGGGTCGCGTGGCTACACCTTC few TRBJ1-2 NA TRBV20-1
CASSAGQGAIKDGYTF TGTGCCAGCAGCGCGGGACAGGGGGCGATCAAAGATGGCTACACCTTC NA TRBJ1-2 TRBD1 TRBV9
CASSSGGFRQPQHF TGTGCCAGCAGTTCAGGGGGGTTCAGACAGCCCCAGCATTTT NA TRBJ1-5 TRBD1 TRBV27
CASSLGLGQPQHF TGTGCCAGCAGCTTAGGGCTAGGTCAGCCCCAGCATTTT NA TRBJ1-5 NA TRBV7-3
CASSIFWGTNQPQHF TGTGCCAGTAGTATATTCTGGGGTACGAATCAGCCCCAGCATTTT NA TRBJ1-5 NA TRBV19